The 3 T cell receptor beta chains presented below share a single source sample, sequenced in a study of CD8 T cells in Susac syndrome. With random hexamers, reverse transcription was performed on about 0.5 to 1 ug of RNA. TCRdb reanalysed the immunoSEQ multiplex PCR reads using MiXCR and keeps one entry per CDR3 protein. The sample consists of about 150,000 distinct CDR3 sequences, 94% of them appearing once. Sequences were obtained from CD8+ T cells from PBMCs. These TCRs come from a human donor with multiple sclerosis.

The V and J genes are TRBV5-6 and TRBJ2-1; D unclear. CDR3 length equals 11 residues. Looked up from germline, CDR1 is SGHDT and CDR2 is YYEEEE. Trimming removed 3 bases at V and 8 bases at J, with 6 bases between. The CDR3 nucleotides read TGTGCCAGCAGCTCCGACTATGAGCAGTTCTTC. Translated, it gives CASSSDYEQFF.

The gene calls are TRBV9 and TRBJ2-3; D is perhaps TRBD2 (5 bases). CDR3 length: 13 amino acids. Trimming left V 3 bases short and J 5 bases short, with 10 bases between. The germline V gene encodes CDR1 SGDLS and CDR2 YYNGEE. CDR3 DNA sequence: TGTGCCAGCAGCGCAGACGGGGAAGATACGCAGTATTTT. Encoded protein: CASSADGEDTQYF.

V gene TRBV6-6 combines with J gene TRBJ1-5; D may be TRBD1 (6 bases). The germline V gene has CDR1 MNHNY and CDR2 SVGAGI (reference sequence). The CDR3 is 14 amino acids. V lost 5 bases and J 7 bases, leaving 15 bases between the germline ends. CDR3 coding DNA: TGTGCCAGCAGTCCGATCAGGGGCGGACAGCCCCAGCATTTT. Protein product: CASSPIRGGQPQHF.